The clone carrying this T cell receptor beta chain was detected once. This entry is derived from a study of T cell changes during pregnancy in multiple sclerosis. Sequencing was performed with immunoSEQ multiplex PCR; in TCRdb, only in-frame clones are kept and a portion is missing. The sample gives tens of thousands of clones, around 90% of which show up once; roughly 2.7% is in the top ten. J was trimmed by 4 bases and V by 2 bases; bases with no gene match: 6. The germline CDR1 and CDR2 sequences are SGHVS and FQNEAQ. There are 15 residues in the CDR3. The input for sequencing was peripheral blood, taken in the third trimester of pregnancy. The chain carries TRBV7-8 and TRBJ2-7; 9 positions match TRBD2. The sequence came from a female donor in good health, enrolled as a control in a pregnancy study. This CDR3 is CASSLLGTSRYEQYF. The CDR3 region has the DNA TGTGCCAGCAGCTTATTGGGGACTAGCAGATACGAGCAGTACTTC.